A selection of T cell receptor beta chains follows, all from one sample in a study of blood T cell repertoires in COVID-19. This table comes from immunoSEQ multiplex PCR, and its TCRdb copy is limited to in-frame clones, with some not included. Here the sample spans around 310,000 clones, 90% being singletons. The source material was peripheral blood. Receptors originate from a woman aged 35 to 49 with COVID-19, enrolled during active disease. The CDR3 runs from the conserved cysteine through the conserved F or W. Each record gives: V gene, J gene, clone size, D gene, CDR3 length, CDR3 DNA, CDR3 protein. A D gene is named only where the DNA matches it firmly. Clone sizes are given selectively: once, few, many, or a class where the clone is expanded.

TRBV3-1/TRBV3-2	TRBJ1-5	NA	NA	18	TGTGCCAGCAGCCTTAATTTAACGTCAGTCGATAGCAATCAGCCCCAGCATTTT	CASSLNLTSVDSNQPQHF
TRBV27	TRBJ2-7	NA	NA	15	TGTGCCAGCAGTTTGAGTCGAACGGGGATCTACGAGCAGTACTTC	CASSLSRTGIYEQYF
TRBV6-1	TRBJ1-2	NA	TRBD1	15	TGTGCCAGCAGTGAAGTAGGGGTGACAGGGTACGGCTACACCTTC	CASSEVGVTGYGYTF
TRBV6-5	TRBJ2-7	NA	TRBD1	15	TGTGCCAGCAGTTATAGGCGACAGGGGGTCCACGAGCAGTACTTC	CASSYRRQGVHEQYF
TRBV6-5	TRBJ2-1	NA	NA	14	TGTGCCAGCGAGGACGGAGGCTCCTACAATGAGCAGTTCTTC	CASEDGGSYNEQFF
TRBV4-3	TRBJ1-2	NA	NA	17	TGCGCCAGCAGCCAAGAAGGTCCTCGGCTTACAGGGTTTGGCTACACCTTC	CASSQEGPRLTGFGYTF
TRBV6-5	TRBJ1-2	NA	NA	14	TGTGCCAGCTCTACCGGGGGAAGCAGCGGTGGCTACACCTTC	CASSTGGSSGGYTF
TRBV2	TRBJ2-1	NA	NA	10	TGTGCCAGCGGAGGGACTCTGCAGTTCTTC	CASGGTLQFF
TRBV5-8	TRBJ1-1	NA	NA	13	TGTGCCAGCAGCTTAATTTCGACAGGCGAGGCTTTCTTT	CASSLISTGEAFF
TRBV6-5	TRBJ1-2	NA	NA	14	TGTGCCAGCAGCTCACAAGCGGGGAGGGGTGGCTACACCTTC	CASSSQAGRGGYTF
TRBV19	TRBJ1-4	NA	NA	16	TGTGCCAGTAGTATGATAGCTGGGGGGATTAATGAAAAACTGTTTTTT	CASSMIAGGINEKLFF
TRBV27	TRBJ1-1	NA	TRBD1	16	TGTGCCAGCAGTCCCTCCTCGGGACAGGTTTCCACTGAAGCTTTCTTT	CASSPSSGQVSTEAFF
TRBV6-5	TRBJ2-1	NA	TRBD2	15	TGTGCCAGCAGTTACGCGGGAGCATACCCCAATGAGCAGTTCTTC	CASSYAGAYPNEQFF
TRBV6-5	TRBJ1-5	NA	NA	14	TGTGCCAGCAGTTATGGGCTAAGCAATCAGCCCCAGCATTTT	CASSYGLSNQPQHF
TRBV6-2/TRBV6-3	TRBJ2-7	NA	TRBD2	15	TGTGCCAGCAGTTACATGGGCGGGAGCTCCTACGAGCAGTACTTC	CASSYMGGSSYEQYF
TRBV6-2/TRBV6-3	TRBJ2-7	once	NA	15	TGTGCCAGCAGTTACGGGGTGGCAGGGTCCTACGAGCAGTACTTC	CASSYGVAGSYEQYF
TRBV29-1	TRBJ2-1	NA	NA	12	TGCAGCGTTGAAGGACTGTACAATGAGCAGTTCTTC	CSVEGLYNEQFF
TRBV28	TRBJ2-1	NA	TRBD2	19	TGTGCCAGCAGTCCCCCCCCAGGTTGGGCGGGAGCTCTTCACAATGAGCAGTTCTTC	CASSPPPGWAGALHNEQFF
TRBV2	TRBJ1-1	NA	NA	12	TGTGCCAGCAGCGCAGTGAACACTGAAGCTTTCTTT	CASSAVNTEAFF
TRBV18	TRBJ2-3	NA	NA	13	TGTGCCAGCTCACCACCGAGTGCAGATACGCAGTATTTT	CASSPPSADTQYF
TRBV5-5	TRBJ2-1	NA	TRBD1	15	TGTGCCAGCAGCTCGGGGACAGGCGTCTACAATGAGCAGTTCTTC	CASSSGTGVYNEQFF
TRBV12-5	TRBJ2-7	NA	NA	14	TGTGCTAGTGGTTCCGGCGTGGCTAGTGGCGAGCAGTACTTC	CASGSGVASGEQYF
TRBV18	TRBJ2-1	once	NA	14	TGTGCCAGCTCACCATCTTCGGGGTACAATGAGCAGTTCTTC	CASSPSSGYNEQFF
TRBV6-6	TRBJ1-5	NA	TRBD1	15	TGTGCCAGCAGCTCGACAGGGGGCGTGGGTCAGCCCCAGCATTTT	CASSSTGGVGQPQHF
TRBV19	TRBJ2-6	NA	NA	15	TGTGCCAGTAGTTCCCGTAGCTCTGGGGCCAACGTCCTGACTTTC	CASSSRSSGANVLTF
TRBV7-2	TRBJ1-2	once	TRBD1	15	TGTGCCAGCAGCTCGCAGGGGGCGCCGGGCTATGGCTACACCTTC	CASSSQGAPGYGYTF
TRBV10-3	TRBJ2-7	NA	NA	14	TGTGCCATCAGTGAAACCGAGGGTTCCTACGAGCAGTACTTC	CAISETEGSYEQYF
TRBV28	TRBJ1-1	NA	TRBD1	15	TGTGCCAGCAGACAACAGGGGGCGCGACACGCTGAAGCTTTCTTT	CASRQQGARHAEAFF
TRBV18	TRBJ2-5	NA	NA	14	TGTGCCAGCTCACCACTCCGCGGGGACGAGACCCAGTACTTC	CASSPLRGDETQYF
TRBV5-1	TRBJ1-2	NA	NA	15	TGCGCCAGCAGCATGCTAGCAGGATCTAACTATGGCTACACCTTC	CASSMLAGSNYGYTF
TRBV4-2	TRBJ2-3	NA	TRBD2	14	TGTGCCAGTCGGGGTAGCGGGGGGCGGGATACGCAGTATTTT	CASRGSGGRDTQYF
TRBV2	TRBJ1-5	NA	NA	16	TGTGCCAGCAGTGAAACCAGGAGGGGTACCAATCAGCCCCAGCATTTT	CASSETRRGTNQPQHF
TRBV5-1	TRBJ1-5	NA	NA	14	TGCGCCAGCAGCCCATCGGGGGGGTTTCAGCCCCAGCATTTT	CASSPSGGFQPQHF
TRBV18	TRBJ1-2	NA	TRBD1	15	TGTGCCAGCTCACGCGACCGGGACAGGGAACATGGCTACACCTTC	CASSRDRDREHGYTF
TRBV19	TRBJ1-5	once	NA	14	TGTGCCAGTAGTGGAGTATACGCTAATCAGCCCCAGCATTTT	CASSGVYANQPQHF
TRBV5-1	TRBJ2-1	once	NA	14	TGCGCCAGCACCCCCCTACTATTCTACAATGAGCAGTTCTTC	CASTPLLFYNEQFF
TRBV19	TRBJ1-2	NA	NA	17	TGTGCCAGTAGTATAAAGTTGACAGGCCTACCTAACTATGGCTACACCTTC	CASSIKLTGLPNYGYTF
TRBV29-1	TRBJ2-7	NA	NA	13	TGCAGCGTGGGGGCACAGGGCTGGAGGGAGCAGTACTTC	CSVGAQGWREQYF
TRBV19	TRBJ1-1	NA	NA	15	TGTGCCAGTAGTAAGTGGGGAGGGGCTAACACTGAAGCTTTCTTT	CASSKWGGANTEAFF